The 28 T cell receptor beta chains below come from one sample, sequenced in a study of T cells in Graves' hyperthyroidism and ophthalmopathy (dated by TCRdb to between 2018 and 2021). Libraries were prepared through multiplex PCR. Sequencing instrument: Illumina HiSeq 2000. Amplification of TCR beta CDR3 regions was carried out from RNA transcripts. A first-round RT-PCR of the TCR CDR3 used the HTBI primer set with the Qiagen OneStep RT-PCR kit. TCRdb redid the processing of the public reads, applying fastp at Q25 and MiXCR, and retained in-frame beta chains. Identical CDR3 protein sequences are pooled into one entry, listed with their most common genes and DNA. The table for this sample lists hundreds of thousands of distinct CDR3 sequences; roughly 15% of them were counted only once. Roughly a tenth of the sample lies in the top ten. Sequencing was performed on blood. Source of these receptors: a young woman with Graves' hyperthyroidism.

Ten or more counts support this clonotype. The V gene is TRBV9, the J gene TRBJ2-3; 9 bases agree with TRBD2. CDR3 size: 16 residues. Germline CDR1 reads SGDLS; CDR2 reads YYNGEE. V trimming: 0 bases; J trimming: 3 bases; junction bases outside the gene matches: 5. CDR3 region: CASSVGSTSGTDTQYF. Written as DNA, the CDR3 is TGTGCCAGCAGCGTAGGATCGACTAGCGGTACAGATACGCAGTATTTT.

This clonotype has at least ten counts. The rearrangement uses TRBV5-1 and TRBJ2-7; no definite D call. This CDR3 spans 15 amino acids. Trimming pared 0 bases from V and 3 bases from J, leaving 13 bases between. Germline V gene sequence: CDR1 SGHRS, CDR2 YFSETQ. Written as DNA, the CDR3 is TGCGCCAGCAGCTTGGGAGGTTCCCTCCTCTACGAGCAGTACTTC. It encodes CASSLGGSLLYEQYF.

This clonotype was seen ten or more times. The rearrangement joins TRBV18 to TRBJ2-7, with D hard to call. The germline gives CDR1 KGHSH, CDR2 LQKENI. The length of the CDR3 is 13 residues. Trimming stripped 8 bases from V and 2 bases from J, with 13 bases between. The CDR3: CASEKDGAYEQYF. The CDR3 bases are TGTGCCAGCGAAAAGGACGGAGCCTACGAGCAGTACTTC.

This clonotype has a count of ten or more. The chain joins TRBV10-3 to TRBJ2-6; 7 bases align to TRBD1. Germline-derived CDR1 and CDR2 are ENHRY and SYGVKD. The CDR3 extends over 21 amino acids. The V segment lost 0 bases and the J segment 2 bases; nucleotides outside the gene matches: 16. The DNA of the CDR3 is TGTGCCATCAGTGAGTCACTAAACGGACAGGCTTATCGAACTGGGGCCAACGTCCTGACTTTC. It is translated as CAISESLNGQAYRTGANVLTF.

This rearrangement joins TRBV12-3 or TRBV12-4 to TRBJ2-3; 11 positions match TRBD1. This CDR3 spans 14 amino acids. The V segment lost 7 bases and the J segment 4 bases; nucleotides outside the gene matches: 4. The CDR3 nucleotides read TGTGCCAGCACCAGGACAGGGGGCCCAGATACGCAGTATTTT. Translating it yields CASTRTGGPDTQYF.

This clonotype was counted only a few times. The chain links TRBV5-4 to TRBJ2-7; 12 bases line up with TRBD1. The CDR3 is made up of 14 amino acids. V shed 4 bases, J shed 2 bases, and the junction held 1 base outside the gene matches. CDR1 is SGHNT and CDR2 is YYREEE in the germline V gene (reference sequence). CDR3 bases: TGTGCCAGCAGCGGGACAGGGGGCACCTACGAGCAGTACTTC. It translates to CASSGTGGTYEQYF.

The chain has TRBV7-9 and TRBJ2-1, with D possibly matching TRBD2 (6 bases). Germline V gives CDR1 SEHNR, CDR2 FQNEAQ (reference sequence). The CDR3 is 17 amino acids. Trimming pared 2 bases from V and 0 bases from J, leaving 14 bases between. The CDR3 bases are TGTGCCAGCAGCTTACGCCCAGGGAGGCGCTCCTACAATGAGCAGTTCTTC. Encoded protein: CASSLRPGRRSYNEQFF.

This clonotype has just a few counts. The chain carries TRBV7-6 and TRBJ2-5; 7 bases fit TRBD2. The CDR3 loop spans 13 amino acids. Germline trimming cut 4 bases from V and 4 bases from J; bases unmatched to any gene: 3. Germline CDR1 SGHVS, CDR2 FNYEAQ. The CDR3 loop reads CASSWGGLETQYF. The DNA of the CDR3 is TGTGCCAGCAGCTGGGGGGGGTTAGAGACCCAGTACTTC.

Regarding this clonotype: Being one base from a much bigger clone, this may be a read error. The DNA of the CDR3 is TGTGCCAGCAAGGCCCTAAAGCGGGTGATGACCTACGAGCAGTGCTTC. Protein product: CASKALKRVMTYEQCF. The V and J genes are TRBV2 and TRBJ2-7; D may be TRBD2 (6 bases). CDR3 length: 16 residues. The germline CDR1 and CDR2 sequences are SNHLY and FYNNEI.

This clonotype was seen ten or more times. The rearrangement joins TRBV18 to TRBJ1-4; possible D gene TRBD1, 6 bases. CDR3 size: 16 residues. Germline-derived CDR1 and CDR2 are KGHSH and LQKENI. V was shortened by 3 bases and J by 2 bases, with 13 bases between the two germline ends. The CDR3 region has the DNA TGTGCCAGCTCACCGATTACAGGGTTGACTAATGAAAAACTGTTTTTT. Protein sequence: CASSPITGLTNEKLFF.

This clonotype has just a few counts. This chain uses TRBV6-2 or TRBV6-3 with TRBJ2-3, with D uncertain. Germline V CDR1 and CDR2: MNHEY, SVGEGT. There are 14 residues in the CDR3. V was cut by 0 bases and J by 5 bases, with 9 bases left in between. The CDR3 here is CASSYSMWGDTQYF. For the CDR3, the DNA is TGTGCCAGCAGTTACTCGATGTGGGGAGATACGCAGTATTTT.

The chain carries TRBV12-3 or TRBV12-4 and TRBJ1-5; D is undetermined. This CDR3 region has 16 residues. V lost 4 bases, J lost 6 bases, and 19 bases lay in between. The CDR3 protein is CASSSLVWGTGQPQHF. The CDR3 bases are TGTGCCAGCAGTTCCCTAGTGTGGGGAACGGGTCAGCCCCAGCATTTT.

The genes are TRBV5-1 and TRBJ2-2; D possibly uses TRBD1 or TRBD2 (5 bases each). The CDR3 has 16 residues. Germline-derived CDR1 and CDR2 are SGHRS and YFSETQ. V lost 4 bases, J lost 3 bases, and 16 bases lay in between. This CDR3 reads CASSPLWGSDTGELFF. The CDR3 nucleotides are TGCGCCAGCAGCCCACTATGGGGGTCGGACACCGGGGAGCTGTTTTTT.

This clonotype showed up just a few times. The CDR3 sequence is CASSQVAGVAYEQYF. In DNA form, the CDR3 reads TGCGCCAGCAGCCAAGTAGCGGGAGTGGCCTACGAGCAGTACTTC. The chain has TRBV4-1 and TRBJ2-7; 9 bases map to TRBD2. Germline-derived CDR1 and CDR2 are MGHRA and YSYEKL. There are 15 residues in the CDR3. V dropped 1 base and J dropped 2; count of bases not matched to a gene: 3.

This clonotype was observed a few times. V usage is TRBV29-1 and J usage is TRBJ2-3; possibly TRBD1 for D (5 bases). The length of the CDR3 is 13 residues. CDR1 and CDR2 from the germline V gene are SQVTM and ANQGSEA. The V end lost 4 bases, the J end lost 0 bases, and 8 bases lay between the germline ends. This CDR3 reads CSVATASTDTQYF. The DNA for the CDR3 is TGCAGCGTTGCGACAGCAAGCACAGATACGCAGTATTTT.

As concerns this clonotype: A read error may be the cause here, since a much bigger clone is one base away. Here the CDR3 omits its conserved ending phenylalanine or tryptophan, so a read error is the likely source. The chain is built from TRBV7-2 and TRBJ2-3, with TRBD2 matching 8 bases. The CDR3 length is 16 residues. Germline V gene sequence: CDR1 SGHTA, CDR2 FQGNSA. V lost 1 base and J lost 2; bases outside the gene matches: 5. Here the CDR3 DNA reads TGTGCCAGCAGCTTAGTAGCGGGGACCCCCACAGATACGCAGTATCTT. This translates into CASSLVAGTPTDTQYL.

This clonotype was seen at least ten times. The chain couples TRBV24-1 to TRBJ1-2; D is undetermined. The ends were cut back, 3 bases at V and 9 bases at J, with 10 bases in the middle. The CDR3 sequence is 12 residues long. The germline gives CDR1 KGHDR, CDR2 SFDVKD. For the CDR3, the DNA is TGTGCCACCAGTGATCTCCGCGGGTGCTACACCTTC. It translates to CATSDLRGCYTF.

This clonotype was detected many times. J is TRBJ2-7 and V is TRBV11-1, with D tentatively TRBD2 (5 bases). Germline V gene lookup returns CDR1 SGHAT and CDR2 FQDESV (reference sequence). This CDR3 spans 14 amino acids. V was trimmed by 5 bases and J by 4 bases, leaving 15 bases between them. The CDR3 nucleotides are TGTGCCAGCAGCCCACTAGAGACGGAATACGAGCAGTACTTC. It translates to CASSPLETEYEQYF.

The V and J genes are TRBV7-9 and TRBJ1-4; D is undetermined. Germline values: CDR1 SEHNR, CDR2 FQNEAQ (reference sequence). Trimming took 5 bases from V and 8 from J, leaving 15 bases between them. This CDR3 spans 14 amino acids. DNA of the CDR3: TGTGCCAGCAGCACGCGCCCCGGTGGAGAAAAACTGTTTTTT. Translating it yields CASSTRPGGEKLFF.

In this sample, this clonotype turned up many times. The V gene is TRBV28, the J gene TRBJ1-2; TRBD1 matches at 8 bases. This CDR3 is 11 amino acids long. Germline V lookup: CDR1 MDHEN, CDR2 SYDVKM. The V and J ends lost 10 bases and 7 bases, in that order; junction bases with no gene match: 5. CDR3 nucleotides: TGTGCCACCGAGACAGGGGTTGGCTACACCTTC. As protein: CATETGVGYTF.

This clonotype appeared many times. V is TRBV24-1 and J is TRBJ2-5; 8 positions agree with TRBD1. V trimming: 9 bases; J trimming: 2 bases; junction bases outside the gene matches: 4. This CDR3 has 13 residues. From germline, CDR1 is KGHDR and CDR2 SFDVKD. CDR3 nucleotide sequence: TGTGCCACCGGGACAGGCCTTCAAGAGACCCAGTACTTC. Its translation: CATGTGLQETQYF.

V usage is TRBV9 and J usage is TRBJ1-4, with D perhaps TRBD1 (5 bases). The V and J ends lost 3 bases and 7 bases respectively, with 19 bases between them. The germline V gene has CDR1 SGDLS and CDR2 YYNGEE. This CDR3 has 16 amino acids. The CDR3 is CASSAYQTGTIEKLFF. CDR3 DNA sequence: TGTGCCAGCAGCGCCTACCAGACGGGGACGATTGAAAAACTGTTTTTT.

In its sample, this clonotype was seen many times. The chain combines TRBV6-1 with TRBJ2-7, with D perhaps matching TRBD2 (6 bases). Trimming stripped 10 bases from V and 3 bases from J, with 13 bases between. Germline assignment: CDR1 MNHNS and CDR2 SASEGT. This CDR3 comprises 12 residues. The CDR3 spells CATSGGFYEQYF. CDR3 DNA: TGTGCCACCTCTGGAGGGTTCTACGAGCAGTACTTC.

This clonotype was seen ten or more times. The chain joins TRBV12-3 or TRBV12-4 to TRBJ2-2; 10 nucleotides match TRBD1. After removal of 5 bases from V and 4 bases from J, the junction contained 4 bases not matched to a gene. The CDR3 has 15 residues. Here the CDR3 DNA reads TGTGCCAGCAGTATGCGGACAGGGGGCACCGGGGAGCTGTTTTTT. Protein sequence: CASSMRTGGTGELFF.

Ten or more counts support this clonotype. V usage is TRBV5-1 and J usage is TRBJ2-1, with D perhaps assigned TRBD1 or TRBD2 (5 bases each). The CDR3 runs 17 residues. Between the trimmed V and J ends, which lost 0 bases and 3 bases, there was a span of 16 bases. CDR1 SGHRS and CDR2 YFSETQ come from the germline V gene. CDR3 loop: CASSLVEGPKIYNEQFF. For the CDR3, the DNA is TGCGCCAGCAGCTTGGTCGAGGGACCGAAGATCTACAATGAGCAGTTCTTC. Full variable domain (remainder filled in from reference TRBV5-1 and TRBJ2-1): KAGVTQTPRYLIKTRGQQVTLSCSPISGHRSVSWYQQTPGQGLQFLFEYFSETQRNKGNFPGRFSGRQFSNSRSEMNVSTLELGDSALYLCASSLVEGPKIYNEQFFGPGTRLTVL.

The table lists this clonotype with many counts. This CDR3 reads CAGAGTLTRTDTQYF. The CDR3 nucleotides are TGTGCGGGGGCGGGGACCCTAACCCGCACAGATACGCAGTATTTT. The chain couples TRBV28 to TRBJ2-3; D may be TRBD1 or TRBD2 (6 bases each). This CDR3 contains 15 residues. Germline-derived CDR1 and CDR2 are MDHEN and SYDVKM.

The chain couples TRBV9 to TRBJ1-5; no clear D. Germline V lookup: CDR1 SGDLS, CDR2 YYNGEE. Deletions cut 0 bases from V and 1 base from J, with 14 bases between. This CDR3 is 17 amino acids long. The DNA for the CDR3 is TGTGCCAGCAGCGTAGGCCCCATGACGGGAAGCAATCAGCCCCAGCATTTT. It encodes CASSVGPMTGSNQPQHF.

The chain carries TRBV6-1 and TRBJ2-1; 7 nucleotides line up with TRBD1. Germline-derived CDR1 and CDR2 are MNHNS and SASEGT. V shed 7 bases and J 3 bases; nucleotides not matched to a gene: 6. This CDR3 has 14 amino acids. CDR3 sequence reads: CASIERDSYNEQFF. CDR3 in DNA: TGTGCCAGCATCGAAAGGGACAGCTACAATGAGCAGTTCTTC.